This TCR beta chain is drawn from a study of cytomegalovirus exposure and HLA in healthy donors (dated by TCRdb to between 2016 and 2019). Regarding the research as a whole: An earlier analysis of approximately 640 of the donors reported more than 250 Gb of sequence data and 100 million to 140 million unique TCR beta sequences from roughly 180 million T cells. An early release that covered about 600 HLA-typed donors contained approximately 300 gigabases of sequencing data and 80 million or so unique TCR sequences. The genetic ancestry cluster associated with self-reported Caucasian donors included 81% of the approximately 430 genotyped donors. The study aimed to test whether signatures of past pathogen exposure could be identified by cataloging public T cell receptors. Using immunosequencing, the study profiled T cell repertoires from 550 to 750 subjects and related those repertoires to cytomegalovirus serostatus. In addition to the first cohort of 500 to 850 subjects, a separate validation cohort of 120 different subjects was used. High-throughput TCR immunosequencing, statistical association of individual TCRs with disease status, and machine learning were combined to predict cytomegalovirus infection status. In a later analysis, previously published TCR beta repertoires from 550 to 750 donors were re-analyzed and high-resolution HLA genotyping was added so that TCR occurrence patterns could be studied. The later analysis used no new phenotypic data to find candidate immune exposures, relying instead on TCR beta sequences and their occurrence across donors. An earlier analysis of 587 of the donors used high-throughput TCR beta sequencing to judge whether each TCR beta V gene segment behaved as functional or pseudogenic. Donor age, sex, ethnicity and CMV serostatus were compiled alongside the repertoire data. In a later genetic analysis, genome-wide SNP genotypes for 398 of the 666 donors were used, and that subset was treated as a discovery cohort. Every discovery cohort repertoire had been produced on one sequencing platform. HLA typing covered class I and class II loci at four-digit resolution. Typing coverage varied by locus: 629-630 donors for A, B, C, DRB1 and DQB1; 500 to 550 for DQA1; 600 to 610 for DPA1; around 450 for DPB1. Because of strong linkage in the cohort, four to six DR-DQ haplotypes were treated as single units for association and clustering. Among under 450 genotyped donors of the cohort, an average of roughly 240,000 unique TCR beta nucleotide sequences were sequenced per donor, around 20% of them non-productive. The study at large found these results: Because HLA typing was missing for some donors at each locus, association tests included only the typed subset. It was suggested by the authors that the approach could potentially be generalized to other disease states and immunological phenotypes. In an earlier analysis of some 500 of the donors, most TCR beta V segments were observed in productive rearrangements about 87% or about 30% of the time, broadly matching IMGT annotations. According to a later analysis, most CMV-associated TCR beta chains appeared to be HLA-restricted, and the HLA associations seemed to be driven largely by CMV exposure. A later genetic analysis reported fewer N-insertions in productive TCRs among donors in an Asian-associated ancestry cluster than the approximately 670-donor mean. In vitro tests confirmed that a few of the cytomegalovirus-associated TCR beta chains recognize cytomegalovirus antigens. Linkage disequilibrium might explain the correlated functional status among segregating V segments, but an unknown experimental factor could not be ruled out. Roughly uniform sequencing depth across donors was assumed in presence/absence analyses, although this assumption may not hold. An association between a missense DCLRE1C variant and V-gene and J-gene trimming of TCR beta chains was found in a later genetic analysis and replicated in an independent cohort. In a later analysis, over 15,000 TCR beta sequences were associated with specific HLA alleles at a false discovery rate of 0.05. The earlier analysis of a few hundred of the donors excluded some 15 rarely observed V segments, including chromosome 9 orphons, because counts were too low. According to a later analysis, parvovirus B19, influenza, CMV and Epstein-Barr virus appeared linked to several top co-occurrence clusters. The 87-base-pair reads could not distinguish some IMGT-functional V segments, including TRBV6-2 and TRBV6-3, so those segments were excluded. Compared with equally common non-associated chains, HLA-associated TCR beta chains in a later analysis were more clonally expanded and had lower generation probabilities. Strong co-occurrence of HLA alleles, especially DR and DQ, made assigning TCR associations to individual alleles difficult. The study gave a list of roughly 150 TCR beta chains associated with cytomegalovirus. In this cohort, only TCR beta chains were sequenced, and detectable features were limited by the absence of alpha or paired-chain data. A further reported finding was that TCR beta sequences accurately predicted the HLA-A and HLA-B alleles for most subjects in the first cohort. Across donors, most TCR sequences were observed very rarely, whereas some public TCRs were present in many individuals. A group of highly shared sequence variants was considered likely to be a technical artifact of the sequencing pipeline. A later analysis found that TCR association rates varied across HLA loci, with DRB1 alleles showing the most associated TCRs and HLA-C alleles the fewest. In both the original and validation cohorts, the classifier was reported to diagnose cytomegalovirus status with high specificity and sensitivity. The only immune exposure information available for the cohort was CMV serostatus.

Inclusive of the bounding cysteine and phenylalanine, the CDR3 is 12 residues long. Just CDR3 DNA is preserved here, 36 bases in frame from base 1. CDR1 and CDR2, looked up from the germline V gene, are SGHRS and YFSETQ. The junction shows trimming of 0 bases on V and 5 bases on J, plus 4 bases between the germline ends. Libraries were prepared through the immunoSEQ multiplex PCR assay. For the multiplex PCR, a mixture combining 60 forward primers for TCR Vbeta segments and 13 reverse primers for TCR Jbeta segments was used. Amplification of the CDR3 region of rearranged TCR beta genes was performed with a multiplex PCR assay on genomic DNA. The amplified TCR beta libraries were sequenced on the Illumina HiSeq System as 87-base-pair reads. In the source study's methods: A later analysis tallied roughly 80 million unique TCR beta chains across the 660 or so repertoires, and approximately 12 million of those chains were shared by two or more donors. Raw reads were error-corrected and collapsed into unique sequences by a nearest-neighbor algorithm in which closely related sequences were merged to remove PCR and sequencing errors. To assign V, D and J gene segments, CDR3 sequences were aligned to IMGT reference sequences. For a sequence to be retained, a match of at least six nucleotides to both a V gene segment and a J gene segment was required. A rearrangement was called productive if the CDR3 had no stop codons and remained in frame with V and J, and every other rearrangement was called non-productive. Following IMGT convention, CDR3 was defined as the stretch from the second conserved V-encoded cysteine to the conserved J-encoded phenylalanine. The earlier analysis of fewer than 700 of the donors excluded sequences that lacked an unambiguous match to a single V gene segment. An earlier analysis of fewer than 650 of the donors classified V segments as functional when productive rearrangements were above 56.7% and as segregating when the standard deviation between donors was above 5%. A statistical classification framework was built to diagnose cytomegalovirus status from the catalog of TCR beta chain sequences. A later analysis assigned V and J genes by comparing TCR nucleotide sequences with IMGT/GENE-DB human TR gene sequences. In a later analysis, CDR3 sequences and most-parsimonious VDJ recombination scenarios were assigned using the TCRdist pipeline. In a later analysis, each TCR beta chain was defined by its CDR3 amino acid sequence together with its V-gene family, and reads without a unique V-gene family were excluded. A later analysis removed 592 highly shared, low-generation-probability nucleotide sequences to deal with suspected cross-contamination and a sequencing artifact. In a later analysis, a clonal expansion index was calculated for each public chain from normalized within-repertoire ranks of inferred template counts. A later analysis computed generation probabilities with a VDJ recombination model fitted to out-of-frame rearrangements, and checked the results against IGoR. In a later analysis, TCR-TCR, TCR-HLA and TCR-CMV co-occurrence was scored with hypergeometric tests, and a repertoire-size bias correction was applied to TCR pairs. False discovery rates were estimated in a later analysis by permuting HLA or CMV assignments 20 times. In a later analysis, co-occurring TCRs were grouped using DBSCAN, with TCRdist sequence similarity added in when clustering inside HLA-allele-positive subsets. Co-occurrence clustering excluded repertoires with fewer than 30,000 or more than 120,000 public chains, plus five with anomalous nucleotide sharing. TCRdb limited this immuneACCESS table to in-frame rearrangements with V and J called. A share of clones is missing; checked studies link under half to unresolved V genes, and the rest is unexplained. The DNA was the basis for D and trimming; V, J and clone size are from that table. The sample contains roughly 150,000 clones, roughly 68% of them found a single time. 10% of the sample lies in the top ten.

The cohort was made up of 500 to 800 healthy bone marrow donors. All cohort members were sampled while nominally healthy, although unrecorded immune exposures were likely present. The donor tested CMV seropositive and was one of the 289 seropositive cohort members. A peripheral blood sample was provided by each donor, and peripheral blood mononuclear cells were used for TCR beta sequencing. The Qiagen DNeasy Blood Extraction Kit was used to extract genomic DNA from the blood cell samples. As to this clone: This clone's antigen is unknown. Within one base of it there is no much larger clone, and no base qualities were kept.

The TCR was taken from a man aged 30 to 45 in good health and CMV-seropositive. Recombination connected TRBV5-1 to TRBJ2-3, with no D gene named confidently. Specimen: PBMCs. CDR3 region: CASSLALDTQYF. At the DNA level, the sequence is TGCGCCAGCAGCTTGGCTCTAGATACGCAGTATTTT.